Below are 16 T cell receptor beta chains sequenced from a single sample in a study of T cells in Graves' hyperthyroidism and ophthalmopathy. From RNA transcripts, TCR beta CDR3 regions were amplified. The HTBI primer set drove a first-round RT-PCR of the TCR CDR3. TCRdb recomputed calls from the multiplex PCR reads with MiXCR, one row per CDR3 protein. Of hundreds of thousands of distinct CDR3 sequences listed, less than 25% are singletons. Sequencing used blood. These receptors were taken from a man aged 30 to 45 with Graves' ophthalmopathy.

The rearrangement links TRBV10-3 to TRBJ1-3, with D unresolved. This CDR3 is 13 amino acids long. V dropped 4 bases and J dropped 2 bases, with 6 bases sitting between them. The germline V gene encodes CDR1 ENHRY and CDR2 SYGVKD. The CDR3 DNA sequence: TGTGCCATCAGTGTGGTAGCTGGAAACACCATATATTTT. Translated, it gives CAISVVAGNTIYF.

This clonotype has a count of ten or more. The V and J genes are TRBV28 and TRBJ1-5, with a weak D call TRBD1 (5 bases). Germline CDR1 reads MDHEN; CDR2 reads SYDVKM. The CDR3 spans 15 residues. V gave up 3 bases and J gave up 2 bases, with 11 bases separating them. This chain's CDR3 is CASSLGGARNQPQHF. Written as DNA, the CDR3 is TGTGCCAGCAGTTTGGGGGGTGCCCGCAATCAGCCCCAGCATTTT.

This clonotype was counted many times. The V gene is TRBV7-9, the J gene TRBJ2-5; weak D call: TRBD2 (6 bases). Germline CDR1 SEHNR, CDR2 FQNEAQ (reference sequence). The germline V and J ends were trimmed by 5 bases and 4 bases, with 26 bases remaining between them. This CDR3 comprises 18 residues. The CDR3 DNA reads TGTGCCAGCAGCCCTCTGTTGAGAGGCGGAGGGCCGGGAGAGACCCAGTACTTC. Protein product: CASSPLLRGGGPGETQYF.

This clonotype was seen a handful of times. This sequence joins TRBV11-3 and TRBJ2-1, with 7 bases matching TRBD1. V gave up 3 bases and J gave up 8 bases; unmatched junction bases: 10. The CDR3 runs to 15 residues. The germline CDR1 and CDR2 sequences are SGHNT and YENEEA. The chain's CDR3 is CASSFRQGEGDEQFF. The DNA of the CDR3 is TGTGCCAGCAGCTTCCGACAGGGCGAGGGGGATGAGCAGTTCTTC.

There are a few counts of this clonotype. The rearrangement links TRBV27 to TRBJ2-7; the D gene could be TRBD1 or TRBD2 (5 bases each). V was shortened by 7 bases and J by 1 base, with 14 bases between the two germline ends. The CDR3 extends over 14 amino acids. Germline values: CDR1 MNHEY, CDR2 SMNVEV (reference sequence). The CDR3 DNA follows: TGTGCCAGCACCTCCGGGACCGGTTCCTACGAGCAGTACTTC. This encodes CASTSGTGSYEQYF.

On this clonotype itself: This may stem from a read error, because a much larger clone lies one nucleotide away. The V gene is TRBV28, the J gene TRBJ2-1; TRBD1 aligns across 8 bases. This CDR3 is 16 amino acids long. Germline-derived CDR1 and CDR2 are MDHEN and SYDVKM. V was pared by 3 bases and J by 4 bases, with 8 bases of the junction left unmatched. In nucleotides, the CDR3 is TGTGCCAGCAGTTTTGGGACAGGAGTAGCATACAATGAGCAGTTCTTC. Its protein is CASSFGTGVAYNEQFF. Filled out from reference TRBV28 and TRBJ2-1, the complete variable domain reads DVKVTQSSRYLVKRTGEKVFLECVQDMDHENMFWYRQDPGLGLRLIYFSYDVKMKEKGDIPEGYSVSREKKERFSLILESASTNQTSMYLCASSFGTGVAYNEQFFGPGTRLTVL.

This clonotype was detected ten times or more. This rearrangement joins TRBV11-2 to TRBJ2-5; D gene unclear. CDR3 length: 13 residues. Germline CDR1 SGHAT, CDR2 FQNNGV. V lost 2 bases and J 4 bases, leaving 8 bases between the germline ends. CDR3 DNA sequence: TGTGCCAGCAGCTTAAGTTTCCGAGAGACCCAGTACTTC. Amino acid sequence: CASSLSFRETQYF.

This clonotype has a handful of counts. The CDR3 here is CASNLPSTYNEQFF. For the CDR3, the DNA is TGTGCCAGCAACCTTCCCTCCACCTACAATGAGCAGTTCTTC. V and J are TRBV2 and TRBJ2-1, with unresolved D. Trimming stripped 7 bases from V and 2 bases from J, with 12 bases between. CDR1 and CDR2 from the germline V gene are SNHLY and FYNNEI. This CDR3 has 14 amino acids. The full variable domain, with the rest looked up from reference TRBV2 and TRBJ2-1, is EPEVTQTPSHQVTQMGQEVILRCVPISNHLYFYWYRQILGQKVEFLVSFYNNEISEKSEIFDDQFSVERPDGSNFTLKIRSTKLEDSAMYFCASNLPSTYNEQFFGPGTRLTVL.

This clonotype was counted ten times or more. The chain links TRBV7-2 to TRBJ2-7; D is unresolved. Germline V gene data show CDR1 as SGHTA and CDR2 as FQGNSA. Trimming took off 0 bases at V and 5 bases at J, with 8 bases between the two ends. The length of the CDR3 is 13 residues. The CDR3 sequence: CASSLAGSHEQYF. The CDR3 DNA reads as TGTGCCAGCAGCTTAGCGGGCTCGCACGAGCAGTACTTC.

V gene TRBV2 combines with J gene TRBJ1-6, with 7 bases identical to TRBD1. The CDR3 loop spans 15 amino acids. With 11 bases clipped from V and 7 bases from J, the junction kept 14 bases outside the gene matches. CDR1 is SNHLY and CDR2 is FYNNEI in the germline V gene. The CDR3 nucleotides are TGTGCCTCCAGGGGCACGGACAGGAGGAATTCACCCCTCCACTTT. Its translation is CASRGTDRRNSPLHF.

The CDR3, as DNA: TGCAGTGCTAGAAAGGCTAGCGGGGACTACGAGCAGTACTTC. Protein: CSARKASGDYEQYF. This chain links TRBV20-1 with TRBJ2-7, with TRBD2 matching over 9 bases. The CDR3 runs to 14 residues. J gave up 3 bases and V 2 bases, and 5 bases lay outside the gene matches. Germline V lookup: CDR1 DFQATT, CDR2 SNEGSKA (reference sequence).

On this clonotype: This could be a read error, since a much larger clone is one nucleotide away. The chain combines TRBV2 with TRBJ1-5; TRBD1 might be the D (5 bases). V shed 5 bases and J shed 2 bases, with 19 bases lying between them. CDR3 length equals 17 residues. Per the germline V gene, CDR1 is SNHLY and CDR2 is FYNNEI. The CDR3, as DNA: TGTGCCAGCAGTCCCGAGGGACGGGTGATCGGCAATCAGCCCCAGCATTTT. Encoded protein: CASSPEGRVIGNQPQHF.

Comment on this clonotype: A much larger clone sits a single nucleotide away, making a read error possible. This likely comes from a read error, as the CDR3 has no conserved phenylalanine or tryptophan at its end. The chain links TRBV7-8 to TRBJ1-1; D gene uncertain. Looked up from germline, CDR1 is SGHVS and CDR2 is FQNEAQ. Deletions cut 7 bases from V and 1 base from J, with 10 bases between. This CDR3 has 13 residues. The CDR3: CASNYWKNTEAFL. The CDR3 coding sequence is TGTGCCAGCAACTATTGGAAGAACACTGAAGCTTTCCTT.

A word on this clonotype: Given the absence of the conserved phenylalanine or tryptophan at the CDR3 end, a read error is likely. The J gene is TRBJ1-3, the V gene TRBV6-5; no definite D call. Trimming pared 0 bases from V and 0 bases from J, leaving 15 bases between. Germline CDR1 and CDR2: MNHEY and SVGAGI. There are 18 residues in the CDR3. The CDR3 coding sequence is TGTGCCAGCAGTTACTCGCATGGCCTGGGCCGCTCTGGAAACACCATATATTTG. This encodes CASSYSHGLGRSGNTIYL.

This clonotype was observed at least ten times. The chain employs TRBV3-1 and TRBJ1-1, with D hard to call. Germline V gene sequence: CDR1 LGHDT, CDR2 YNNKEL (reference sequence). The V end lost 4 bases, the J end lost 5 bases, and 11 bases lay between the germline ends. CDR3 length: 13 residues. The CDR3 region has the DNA TGTGCCAGCAGCCTGGGTCCGATGACTGAAGCTTTCTTT. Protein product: CASSLGPMTEAFF.

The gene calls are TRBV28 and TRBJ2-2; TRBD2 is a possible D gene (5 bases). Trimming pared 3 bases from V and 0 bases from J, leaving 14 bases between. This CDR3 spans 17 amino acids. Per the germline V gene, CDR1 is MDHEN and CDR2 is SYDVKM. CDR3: CASSLLRTRANTGELFF. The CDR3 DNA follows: TGTGCCAGCAGTTTGCTTCGAACGCGGGCGAACACCGGGGAGCTGTTTTTT.